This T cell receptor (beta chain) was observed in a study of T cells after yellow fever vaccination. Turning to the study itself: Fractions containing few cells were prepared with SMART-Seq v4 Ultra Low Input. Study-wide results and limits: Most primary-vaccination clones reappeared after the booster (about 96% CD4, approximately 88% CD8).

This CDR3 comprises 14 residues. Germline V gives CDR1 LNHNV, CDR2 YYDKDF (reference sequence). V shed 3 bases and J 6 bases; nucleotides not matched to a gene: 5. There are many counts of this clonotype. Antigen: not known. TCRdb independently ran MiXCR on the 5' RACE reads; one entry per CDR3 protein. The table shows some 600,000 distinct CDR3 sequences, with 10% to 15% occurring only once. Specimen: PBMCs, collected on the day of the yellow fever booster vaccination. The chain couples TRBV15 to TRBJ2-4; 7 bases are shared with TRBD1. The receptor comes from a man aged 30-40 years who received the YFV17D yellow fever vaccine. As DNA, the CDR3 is TGTGCCACCAGCAGGACAGGGTATGGAAACATTCAGTACTTC. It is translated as CATSRTGYGNIQYF.